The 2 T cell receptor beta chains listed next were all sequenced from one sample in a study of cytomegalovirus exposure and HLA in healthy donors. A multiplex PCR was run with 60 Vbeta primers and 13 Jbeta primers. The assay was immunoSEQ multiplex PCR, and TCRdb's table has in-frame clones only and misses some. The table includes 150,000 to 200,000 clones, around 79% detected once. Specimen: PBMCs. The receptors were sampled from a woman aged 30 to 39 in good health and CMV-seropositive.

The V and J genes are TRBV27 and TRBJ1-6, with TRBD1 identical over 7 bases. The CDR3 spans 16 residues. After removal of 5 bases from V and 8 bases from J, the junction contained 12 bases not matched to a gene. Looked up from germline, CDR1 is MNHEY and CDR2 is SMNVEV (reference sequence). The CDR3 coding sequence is TGTGCCAGCAGTAACCCCGAGGCAGGGGGTGATTCACCCCTCCACTTT. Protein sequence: CASSNPEAGGDSPLHF.

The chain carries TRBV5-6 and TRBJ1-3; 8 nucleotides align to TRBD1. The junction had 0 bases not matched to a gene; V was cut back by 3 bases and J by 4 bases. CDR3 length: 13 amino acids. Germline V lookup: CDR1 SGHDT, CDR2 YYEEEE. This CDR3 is CASSSGGGNTIYF. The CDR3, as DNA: TGTGCCAGCAGCTCAGGGGGCGGAAACACCATATATTTT. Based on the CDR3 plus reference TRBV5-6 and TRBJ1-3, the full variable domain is DAGVTQSPTHLIKTRGQQVTLRCSPKSGHDTVSWYQQALGQGPQFIFQYYEEEERQRGNFPDRFSGHQFPNYSSELNVNALLLGDSALYLCASSSGGGNTIYFGEGSWLTVV.